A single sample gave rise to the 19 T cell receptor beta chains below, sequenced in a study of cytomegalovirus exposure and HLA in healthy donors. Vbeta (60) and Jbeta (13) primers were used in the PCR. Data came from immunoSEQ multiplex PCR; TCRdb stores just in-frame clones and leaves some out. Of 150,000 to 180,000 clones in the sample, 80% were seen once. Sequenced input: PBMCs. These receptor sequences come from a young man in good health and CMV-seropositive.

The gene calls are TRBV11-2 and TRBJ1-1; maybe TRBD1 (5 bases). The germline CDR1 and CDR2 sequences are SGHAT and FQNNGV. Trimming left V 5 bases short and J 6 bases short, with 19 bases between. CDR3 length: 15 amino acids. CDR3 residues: CASSPPWDRGAEAFF. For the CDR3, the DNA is TGTGCCAGCAGCCCACCCTGGGATAGGGGCGCTGAAGCTTTCTTT.

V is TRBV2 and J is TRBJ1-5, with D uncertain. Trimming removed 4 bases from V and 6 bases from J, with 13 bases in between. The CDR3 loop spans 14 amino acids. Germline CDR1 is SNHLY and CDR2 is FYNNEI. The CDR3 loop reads CASSGTVKVQPQHF. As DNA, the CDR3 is TGTGCCAGCAGTGGAACAGTGAAGGTTCAGCCCCAGCATTTT.

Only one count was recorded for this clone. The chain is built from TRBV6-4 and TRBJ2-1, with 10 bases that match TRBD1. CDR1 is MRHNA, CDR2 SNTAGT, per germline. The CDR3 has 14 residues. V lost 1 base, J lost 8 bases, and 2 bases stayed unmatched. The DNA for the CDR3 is TGTGCCAGCAGTGACTTGGGACAGGGGCATGAGCAGTTCTTC. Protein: CASSDLGQGHEQFF.

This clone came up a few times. The CDR3 nucleotides are TGTGCCAGCAGCTTAGGCGGGAGGGCCTACAATGAGCAGTTCTTC. Translating it yields CASSLGGRAYNEQFF. The gene calls are TRBV7-8 and TRBJ2-1; TRBD2 aligns across 9 bases. CDR3 length equals 15 residues. CDR1 is SGHVS and CDR2 is FQNEAQ in the germline V gene. Trimming removed 1 base from V and 2 bases from J; junction bases left unmatched: 0.

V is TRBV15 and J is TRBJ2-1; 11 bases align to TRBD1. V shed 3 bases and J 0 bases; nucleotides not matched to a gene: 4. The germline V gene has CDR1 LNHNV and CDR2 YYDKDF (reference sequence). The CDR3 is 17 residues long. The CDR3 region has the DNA TGTGCCACCAGCAGTGGACAGGGGGCTAGCTCCTACAATGAGCAGTTCTTC. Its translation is CATSSGQGASSYNEQFF.

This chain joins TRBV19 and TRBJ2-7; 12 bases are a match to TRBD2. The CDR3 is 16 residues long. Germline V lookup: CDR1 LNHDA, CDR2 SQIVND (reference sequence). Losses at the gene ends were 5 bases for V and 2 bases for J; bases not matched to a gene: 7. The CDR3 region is CASSPRTSGDAYEQYF. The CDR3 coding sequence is TGTGCCAGTAGTCCCCGGACTAGCGGGGACGCCTACGAGCAGTACTTC. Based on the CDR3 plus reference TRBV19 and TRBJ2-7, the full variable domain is DGGITQSPKYLFRKEGQNVTLSCEQNLNHDAMYWYRQDPGQGLRLIYYSQIVNDFQKGDIAEGYSVSREKKESFPLTVTSAQKNPTAFYLCASSPRTSGDAYEQYFGPGTRLTVT.

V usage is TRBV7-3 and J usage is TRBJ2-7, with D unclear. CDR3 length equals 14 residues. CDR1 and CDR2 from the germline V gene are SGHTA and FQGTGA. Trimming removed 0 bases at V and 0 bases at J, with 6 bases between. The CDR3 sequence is CASSLTHGSYEQYF. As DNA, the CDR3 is TGTGCCAGCAGCTTAACCCACGGCTCCTACGAGCAGTACTTC.

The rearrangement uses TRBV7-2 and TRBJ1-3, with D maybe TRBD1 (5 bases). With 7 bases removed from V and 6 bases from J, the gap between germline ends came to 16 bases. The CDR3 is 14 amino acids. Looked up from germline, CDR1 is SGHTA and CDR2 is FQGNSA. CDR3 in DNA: TGTGCCAGCACCCTCCGCAGGGAGGCAAACACCATATATTTT. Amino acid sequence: CASTLRREANTIYF.

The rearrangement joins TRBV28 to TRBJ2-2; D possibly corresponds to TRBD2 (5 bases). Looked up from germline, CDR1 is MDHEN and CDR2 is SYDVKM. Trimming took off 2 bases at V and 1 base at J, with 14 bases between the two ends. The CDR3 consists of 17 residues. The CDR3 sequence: CASSLRGLGRNTGELFF. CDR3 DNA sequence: TGTGCCAGCAGTTTACGTGGCCTGGGGAGGAACACCGGGGAGCTGTTTTTT.

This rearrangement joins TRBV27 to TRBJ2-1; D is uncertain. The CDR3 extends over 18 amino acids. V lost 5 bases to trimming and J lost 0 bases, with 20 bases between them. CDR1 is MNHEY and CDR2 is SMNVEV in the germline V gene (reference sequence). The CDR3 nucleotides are TGTGCCAGCAGTCCTGACCAACGACAATCGAGCTCCTACAATGAGCAGTTCTTC. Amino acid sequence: CASSPDQRQSSSYNEQFF.

The CDR3 sequence is CAIRDRASTDTQYF. As DNA, the CDR3 is TGTGCCATCAGGGACAGGGCTAGCACAGATACGCAGTATTTT. The chain is built from TRBV10-3 and TRBJ2-3; TRBD1 aligns across 8 bases. The V segment lost 6 bases and the J segment 0 bases; nucleotides outside the gene matches: 2. The CDR3 is made up of 14 amino acids. From germline, CDR1 is ENHRY and CDR2 SYGVKD.

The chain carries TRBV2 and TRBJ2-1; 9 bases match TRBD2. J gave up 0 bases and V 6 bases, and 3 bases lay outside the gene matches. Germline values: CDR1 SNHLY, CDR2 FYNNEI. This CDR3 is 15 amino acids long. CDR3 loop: CASRQAGGSYNEQFF. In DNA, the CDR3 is TGTGCCAGCAGGCAAGCGGGAGGCTCCTACAATGAGCAGTTCTTC.

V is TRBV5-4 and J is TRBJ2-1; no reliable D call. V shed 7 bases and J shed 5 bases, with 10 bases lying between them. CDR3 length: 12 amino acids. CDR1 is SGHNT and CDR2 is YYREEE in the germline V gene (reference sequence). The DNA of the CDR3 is TGTGCCAGCTCCAGTTTCGACAATGAGCAGTTCTTC. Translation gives CASSSFDNEQFF.

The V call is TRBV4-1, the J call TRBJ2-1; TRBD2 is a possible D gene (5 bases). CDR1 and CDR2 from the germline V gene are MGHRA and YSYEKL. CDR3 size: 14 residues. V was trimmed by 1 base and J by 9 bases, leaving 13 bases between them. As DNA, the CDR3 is TGCGCCAGCAGCCAAGTCCGCGAGGGTGGTGAGCAGTTCTTC. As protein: CASSQVREGGEQFF.

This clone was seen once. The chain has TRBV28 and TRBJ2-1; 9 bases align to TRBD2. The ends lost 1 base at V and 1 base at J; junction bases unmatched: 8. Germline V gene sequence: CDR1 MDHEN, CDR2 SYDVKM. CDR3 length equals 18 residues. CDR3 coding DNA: TGTGCCAGCAGTTTATCCATTAGCGGGAGCCCTTCCTACAATGAGCAGTTCTTC. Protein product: CASSLSISGSPSYNEQFF. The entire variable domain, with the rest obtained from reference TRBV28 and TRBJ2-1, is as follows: DVKVTQSSRYLVKRTGEKVFLECVQDMDHENMFWYRQDPGLGLRLIYFSYDVKMKEKGDIPEGYSVSREKKERFSLILESASTNQTSMYLCASSLSISGSPSYNEQFFGPGTRLTVL.

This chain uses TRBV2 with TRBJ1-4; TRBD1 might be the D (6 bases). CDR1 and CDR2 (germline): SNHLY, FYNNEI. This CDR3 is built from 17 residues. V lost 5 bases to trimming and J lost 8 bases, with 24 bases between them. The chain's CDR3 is CASSPIDRSLIVEKLFF. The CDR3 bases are TGTGCCAGCAGTCCTATCGACAGGTCCCTAATCGTGGAAAAACTGTTTTTT.

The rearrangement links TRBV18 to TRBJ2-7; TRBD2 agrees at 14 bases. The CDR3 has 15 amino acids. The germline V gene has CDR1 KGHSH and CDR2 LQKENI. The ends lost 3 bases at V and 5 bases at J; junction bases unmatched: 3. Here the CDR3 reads CASSPGTSGSHEQYF. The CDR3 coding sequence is TGTGCCAGCTCACCGGGGACTAGCGGGAGCCACGAGCAGTACTTC.

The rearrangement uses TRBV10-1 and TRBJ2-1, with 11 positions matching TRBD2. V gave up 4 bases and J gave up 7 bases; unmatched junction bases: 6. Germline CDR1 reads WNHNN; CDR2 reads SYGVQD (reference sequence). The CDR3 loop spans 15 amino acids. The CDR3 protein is CASSGTSGSGNEQFF. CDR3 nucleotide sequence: TGCGCCAGCAGTGGGACTAGCGGGTCGGGGAATGAGCAGTTCTTC.

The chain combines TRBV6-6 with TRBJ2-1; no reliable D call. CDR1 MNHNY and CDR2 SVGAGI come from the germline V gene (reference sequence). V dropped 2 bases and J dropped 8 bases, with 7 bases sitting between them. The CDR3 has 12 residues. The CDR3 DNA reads TGTGCCAGCAGTTACCTAGGCGATGAGCAGTTCTTC. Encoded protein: CASSYLGDEQFF.